Presented here are 28 T cell receptor beta chains from one specimen sequenced in a study of identical twins. TCRdb called the 5' RACE reads again in MiXCR, with one record for every CDR3 protein. The sample lists 350,000 to 600,000 distinct CDR3 sequences, more than 13% occurring once. This same sample was also part of a study on yellow fever vaccine responses in identical twins.

The specimen sequenced was CD4+ T cells sorted from blood. These receptors came from a woman under 30 in good health.

The gene calls are TRBV20-1 and TRBJ2-1, with D possibly being TRBD1 (5 bases). CDR3 length: 14 amino acids. The V end was cut by 0 bases, the J end by 1 base, with 7 bases between. CDR1 DFQATT and CDR2 SNEGSKA come from the germline V gene (reference sequence). The CDR3 protein is CSARDRVSYNEQFF. Here the CDR3 DNA reads TGCAGTGCTAGAGACAGGGTATCCTACAATGAGCAGTTCTTC.

The chain joins TRBV5-1 to TRBJ2-5; D is ambiguous. There are 14 residues in the CDR3. CDR1 and CDR2 from the germline V gene are SGHRS and YFSETQ. Between the trimmed V and J ends, which lost 0 bases and 0 bases, there was a span of 6 bases. Here the CDR3 reads CASSLAEHQETQYF. DNA of the CDR3: TGCGCCAGCAGCTTGGCCGAGCACCAAGAGACCCAGTACTTC. The whole variable domain, remainder taken from reference TRBV5-1 and TRBJ2-5, is KAGVTQTPRYLIKTRGQQVTLSCSPISGHRSVSWYQQTPGQGLQFLFEYFSETQRNKGNFPGRFSGRQFSNSRSEMNVSTLELGDSALYLCASSLAEHQETQYFGPGTRLLVL.

This clonotype was detected many times. The chain uses TRBV28 and TRBJ2-2; D remains unclear. Germline-derived CDR1 and CDR2 are MDHEN and SYDVKM. V shed 4 bases and J shed 6 bases, with 6 bases lying between them. This CDR3 is 12 amino acids long. The CDR3 reads CASSSAPGELFF. The CDR3 DNA is TGTGCCAGCAGTTCCGCGCCCGGGGAGCTGTTTTTT.

This clonotype was found a few times. V and J are TRBV28 and TRBJ2-4; 7 positions match TRBD1. Unmatched junction bases numbered 7, after V lost 5 bases and J lost 6 bases. Germline V gene lookup returns CDR1 MDHEN and CDR2 SYDVKM. The CDR3 length is 14 residues. CDR3 region: CASSQTGKGNIQYF. As DNA, the CDR3 is TGTGCCAGCAGTCAGACAGGGAAGGGAAACATTCAGTACTTC.

The chain is built from TRBV10-3 and TRBJ2-2, with TRBD1 matching 8 bases. The CDR3 spans 15 residues. V was pared by 6 bases and J by 1 base, with 4 bases of the junction left unmatched. Germline loops: CDR1 ENHRY, CDR2 SYGVKD. The CDR3 region has the DNA TGTGCCATCAGCAAGACAGGGGAGAACACCGGGGAGCTGTTTTTT. Amino acids: CAISKTGENTGELFF.

The chain employs TRBV4-3 and TRBJ2-5; D may match TRBD1 or TRBD2 (5 bases each). The ends were cut back, 2 bases at V and 5 bases at J, with 21 bases in the middle. The CDR3 loop spans 17 amino acids. Germline assignment: CDR1 LGHNA and CDR2 YSLEER. The CDR3 sequence: CASSQSLAQARGETQYF. DNA of the CDR3: TGCGCCAGCAGCCAAAGCTTGGCACAGGCCCGAGGGGAGACCCAGTACTTC.

This clonotype was detected only a few times. V gene TRBV7-9 combines with J gene TRBJ2-5; D call uncertain. The CDR3 has 12 residues. Trimming took off 2 bases at V and 5 bases at J, with 6 bases between the two ends. Per the germline V gene, CDR1 is SEHNR and CDR2 is FQNEAQ (reference sequence). The CDR3 here is CASSLIWETQYF. CDR3 bases: TGTGCCAGCAGCTTAATCTGGGAGACCCAGTACTTC.

The table lists this clonotype with a few counts. The CDR3 sequence: CASSLSRGQLNYGYTF. The CDR3 DNA is TGTGCCAGCAGTTTATCCCGGGGACAGCTGAACTATGGCTACACCTTC. The chain has TRBV27 and TRBJ1-2, with 7 bases fitting TRBD1. Germline values: CDR1 MNHEY, CDR2 SMNVEV (reference sequence). The CDR3 loop spans 16 amino acids. V lost 0 bases and J lost 2; bases outside the gene matches: 6.

The rearrangement joins TRBV2 to TRBJ2-2; 8 bases fit TRBD2. The V gene end was trimmed by 2 bases and the J gene end by 1 base; junction bases not matched to a gene: 3. Germline CDR1 is SNHLY and CDR2 is FYNNEI. This CDR3 has 16 amino acids. In nucleotides, the CDR3 is TGTGCCAGCAGTGAATTAGCGGGGCTGAACACCGGGGAGCTGTTTTTT. Amino acid sequence: CASSELAGLNTGELFF.

This clonotype was observed a few times. This CDR3 reads CASSYNRQGNTEAFF. CDR3 sequence (DNA): TGTGCCAGCAGTTACAACAGACAGGGGAACACTGAAGCTTTCTTT. The chain links TRBV6-2 or TRBV6-3 to TRBJ1-1, with 7 bases fitting TRBD1. This CDR3 region has 15 residues. The germline V gene has CDR1 MNHEY and CDR2 SVGEGT. The J segment lost 1 base and the V segment lost 2 bases, leaving 4 bases of the junction unmatched.

This clonotype was counted between two and nine times. This chain connects TRBV7-3 to TRBJ2-3, with D unresolved. From germline, CDR1 is SGHTA and CDR2 FQGTGA. The CDR3 is 16 residues long. The V and J ends lost 5 bases and 2 bases respectively, with 17 bases between them. Here the CDR3 reads CASSPGRFVHTDTQYF. The CDR3 DNA reads as TGTGCCAGCAGCCCCGGACGCTTCGTCCACACAGATACGCAGTATTTT.

The chain joins TRBV18 to TRBJ2-1, with 8 bases fitting TRBD1. The V and J ends lost 2 bases and 3 bases, in that order; junction bases with no gene match: 3. The CDR3 spans 15 residues. Germline CDR1 reads KGHSH; CDR2 reads LQKENI. CDR3 bases: TGTGCCAGCTCACCAGGGACAGGTAACTACAATGAGCAGTTCTTC. Its protein is CASSPGTGNYNEQFF.

V gene TRBV6-2 or TRBV6-3 combines with J gene TRBJ1-2; TRBD1 might be the D (5 bases). Germline lookup yields CDR1 MNHEY and CDR2 SVGEGT. Trimming left V 7 bases short and J 8 bases short, with 20 bases between. CDR3 size: 14 residues. The CDR3 nucleotides read TGTGCCAGCAAGTTACCTCAGGGATCGCGGGGCTACACCTTC. Protein sequence: CASKLPQGSRGYTF.

V usage is TRBV6-1 and J usage is TRBJ2-7; D remains unclear. V was pared by 6 bases and J by 0 bases, with 12 bases between. Per the germline V gene, CDR1 is MNHNS and CDR2 is SASEGT. This CDR3 spans 14 amino acids. In nucleotides, the CDR3 is TGTGCCAGCAGCTCGAGGTTTAGCTCCTACGAGCAGTACTTC. Translating it yields CASSSRFSSYEQYF.

This clonotype has just a few counts. This chain's CDR3 is CASHLVGSSGNTIYF. The CDR3 DNA is TGTGCCAGCCACTTGGTGGGGAGCTCTGGAAACACCATATATTTT. V is TRBV12-3 or TRBV12-4 and J is TRBJ1-3; D not certain. The V and J ends lost 8 bases and 0 bases respectively, with 14 bases between them. CDR3 length: 15 amino acids.

This clonotype has only a few counts. This sequence joins TRBV28 and TRBJ2-2; D possibly matches TRBD1 or TRBD2 (6 bases each). Trimming pared 8 bases from V and 4 bases from J, leaving 20 bases between. The CDR3 contains 16 residues. Germline assignment: CDR1 MDHEN and CDR2 SYDVKM. The CDR3 region is CASEFMAGGGTGELFF. CDR3 DNA: TGTGCCAGCGAGTTTATGGCCGGGGGCGGCACCGGGGAGCTGTTTTTT.

The sample holds a few counts of this clonotype. The chain recombines TRBV4-3 with TRBJ1-2; possible D gene TRBD1, 5 bases. Germline V gene data show CDR1 as LGHNA and CDR2 as YSLEER. Trimming took off 0 bases at V and 7 bases at J, with 18 bases between the two ends. The CDR3 has 16 residues. CDR3 in DNA: TGCGCCAGCAGCCAAGATCTTGGGGGAAAGAAGGGTGGCTACACCTTC. Translated, it gives CASSQDLGGKKGGYTF.

The gene calls are TRBV28 and TRBJ2-5, with 9 bases fitting TRBD2. This CDR3 has 15 residues. V dropped 4 bases and J dropped 11; count of bases not matched to a gene: 14. CDR1 is MDHEN and CDR2 is SYDVKM in the germline V gene. The CDR3, as DNA: TGTGCCAGCAGTTCCCCTGGGACTAGCAGGGATGAGCAGTACTTC. Translating it yields CASSSPGTSRDEQYF.

The chain carries TRBV12-3 or TRBV12-4 and TRBJ2-2, with a tentative D call TRBD1 (6 bases). V was pared by 3 bases and J by 4 bases, with 9 bases between. This CDR3 comprises 14 residues. The CDR3 DNA is TGTGCCAGCAGTTTTACAGGGAGCACCGGGGAGCTGTTTTTT. Its translation is CASSFTGSTGELFF.

This sequence joins TRBV5-6 and TRBJ2-7; D tentatively reads TRBD1 or TRBD2 (5 bases each). V was cut by 0 bases and J by 0 bases, with 13 bases left in between. Germline V gene data show CDR1 as SGHDT and CDR2 as YYEEEE. This CDR3 contains 16 residues. The CDR3 nucleotides read TGTGCCAGCAGCTTGGGAGGGGTAGCAAGCTCCTACGAGCAGTACTTC. It specifies CASSLGGVASSYEQYF.

This clonotype was observed a few times. CDR3 loop: CASSLGGQGGYSYEQYF. The CDR3 coding sequence is TGTGCCAGCAGTTTGGGAGGACAGGGGGGCTATTCCTACGAGCAGTACTTC. J is TRBJ2-7 and V is TRBV27; 10 nucleotides agree with TRBD1. With V trimmed by 3 bases and J by 1 base, 9 bases remained unmatched. The CDR3 is made up of 17 amino acids. The germline V gene encodes CDR1 MNHEY and CDR2 SMNVEV (reference sequence).

The rearrangement links TRBV3-1 to TRBJ1-2; the D gene is possibly TRBD1 (6 bases). The CDR3 contains 15 residues. Germline assignment: CDR1 LGHDT and CDR2 YNNKEL (reference sequence). V was trimmed by 3 bases and J by 5 bases, leaving 16 bases between them. The CDR3 DNA reads as TGTGCCAGCAGCCATTTGGGACAAAGTATTTATGGCTACACCTTC. Translating gives CASSHLGQSIYGYTF.

This clonotype was found a few times. V is TRBV19 and J is TRBJ2-1; a possible D gene is TRBD1 (5 bases). The CDR3 has 15 amino acids. Trimming pared 4 bases from V and 1 base from J, leaving 11 bases between. CDR1 and CDR2 (germline): LNHDA, SQIVND (reference sequence). The CDR3 here is CASSRDSGSYNEQFF. DNA for the CDR3: TGTGCCAGTAGTAGAGACAGTGGTTCCTACAATGAGCAGTTCTTC.

This chain links TRBV6-1 with TRBJ2-2; D may match TRBD1 or TRBD2 (5 bases each). Between the trimmed V and J ends, which lost 11 bases and 3 bases, there was a span of 19 bases. The CDR3 is 15 residues long. The germline gives CDR1 MNHNS, CDR2 SASEGT. CDR3 protein: CADNMGWGYTGELFF. CDR3 in DNA: TGTGCCGACAACATGGGGTGGGGGTACACCGGGGAGCTGTTTTTT.

The CDR3 loop is CSARAPGGVGTEAFF. In DNA, the CDR3 is TGCAGTGCTAGAGCCCCAGGAGGGGTGGGCACTGAAGCTTTCTTT. V and J are TRBV20-1 and TRBJ1-1, with a possible D match to TRBD1 (5 bases). Trimming removed 1 base at V and 4 bases at J, with 16 bases between. The V gene's germline CDR1 is DFQATT and CDR2 SNEGSKA (reference sequence). CDR3 length: 15 amino acids.

CDR3 sequence reads: CASSFWEANEQFF. CDR3 DNA sequence: TGTGCCAGCAGTTTTTGGGAGGCCAATGAGCAGTTCTTC. The J gene is TRBJ2-1, the V gene TRBV12-3 or TRBV12-4; tentative D call: TRBD2 (6 bases). The CDR3 length is 13 residues. V was pared by 3 bases and J by 6 bases, with 9 bases between.

V gene TRBV20-1 combines with J gene TRBJ2-2; D call uncertain. The CDR3 sequence is 15 residues long. The V gene's germline CDR1 is DFQATT and CDR2 SNEGSKA (reference sequence). V was trimmed by 1 base and J by 0 bases, leaving 9 bases between them. DNA of the CDR3: TGCAGTGCTAGAGCTGGACGGTCGAACACCGGGGAGCTGTTTTTT. This codes for CSARAGRSNTGELFF.

This clonotype has a count of ten or more. The chain recombines TRBV14 with TRBJ2-2; 8 bases are a match to TRBD1. V dropped 3 bases and J dropped 3; count of bases not matched to a gene: 3. Germline V gene sequence: CDR1 SGHDN, CDR2 FVKESK. This CDR3 comprises 15 residues. The CDR3 loop reads CASSQTGVHTGELFF. DNA of the CDR3: TGTGCCAGCAGCCAGACAGGGGTCCACACCGGGGAGCTGTTTTTT.